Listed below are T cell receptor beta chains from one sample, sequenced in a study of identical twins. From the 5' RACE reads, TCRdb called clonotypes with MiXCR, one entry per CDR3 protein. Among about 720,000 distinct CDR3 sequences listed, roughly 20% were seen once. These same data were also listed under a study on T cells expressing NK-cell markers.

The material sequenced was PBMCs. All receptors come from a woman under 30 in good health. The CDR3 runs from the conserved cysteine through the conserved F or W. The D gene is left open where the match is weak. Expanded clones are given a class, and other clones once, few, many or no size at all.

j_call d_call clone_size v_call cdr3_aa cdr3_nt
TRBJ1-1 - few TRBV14 CASSHRRAGGSTEAFF TGTGCCAGCAGCCACCGAAGGGCGGGAGGGAGCACTGAAGCTTTCTTT
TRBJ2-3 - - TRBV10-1 CASSEPGSTDTQYF TGCGCCAGCAGTGAGCCCGGCAGCACAGATACGCAGTATTTT
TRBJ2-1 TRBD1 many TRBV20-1 CSATDRGKYNEQFF TGCAGTGCCACAGACAGGGGGAAGTACAATGAGCAGTTCTTC
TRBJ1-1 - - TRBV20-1 CSLRPGQEAFF TGCAGTCTCAGACCGGGACAAGAAGCTTTCTTT
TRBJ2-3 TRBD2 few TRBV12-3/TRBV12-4 CASHGTSTGDTQYF TGTGCCAGCCACGGGACTAGCACTGGGGATACGCAGTATTTT
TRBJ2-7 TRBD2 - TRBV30 CASPSASGSHEQYF TGTGCCTCCCCGTCCGCTAGCGGGAGCCACGAGCAGTACTTC
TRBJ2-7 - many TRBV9 CASSPPSRGGYEQYF TGTGCCAGCAGCCCCCCTAGCAGAGGCGGGTACGAGCAGTACTTC
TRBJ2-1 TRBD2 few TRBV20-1 CSASLASGVGYNEQFF TGCAGTGCTAGTCTAGCTAGCGGGGTCGGGTACAATGAGCAGTTCTTC
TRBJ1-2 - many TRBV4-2 CASSQDIGRFYGYTF TGTGCCAGCAGCCAAGATATAGGCAGGTTCTATGGCTACACCTTC
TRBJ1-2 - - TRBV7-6 CASSGVGDGYTF TGTGCCAGCAGCGGGGTGGGGGACGGCTACACCTTC
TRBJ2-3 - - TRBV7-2 CASSLGPPHPVTQYF TGTGCCAGCAGCTTGGGTCCACCGCATCCGGTTACGCAGTATTTT
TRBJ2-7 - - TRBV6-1 CASSRLGGLVPGEQYF TGTGCCAGCAGTCGATTAGGGGGACTCGTTCCTGGGGAGCAGTACTTC
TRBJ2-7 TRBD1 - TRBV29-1 CSVEMAGGNSYEQYF TGCAGCGTTGAAATGGCAGGGGGTAACTCCTACGAGCAGTACTTC
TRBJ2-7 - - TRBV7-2 CASSFKVYEQYF TGTGCCAGCAGCTTTAAGGTCTACGAGCAGTACTTC
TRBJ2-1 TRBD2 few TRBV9 CASSALAGLYNEQFF TGTGCCAGCAGCGCACTAGCGGGGCTATACAATGAGCAGTTCTTC
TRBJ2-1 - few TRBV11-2 CASRTAGNEQFF TGTGCCAGCAGAACTGCGGGGAATGAGCAGTTCTTC
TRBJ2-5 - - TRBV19 CASSIRAGERETQYF TGTGCCAGTAGTATTAGGGCAGGGGAGAGAGAGACCCAGTACTTC
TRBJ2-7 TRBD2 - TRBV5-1 CASSHRGAGPLGEQYF TGCGCCAGCAGCCACAGAGGAGCGGGACCGTTGGGGGAGCAGTACTTC
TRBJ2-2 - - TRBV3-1 CASSQDSRAGELFF TGTGCCAGCAGCCAAGATAGCAGGGCCGGGGAGCTGTTTTTT
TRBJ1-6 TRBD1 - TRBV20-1 CSARWSGGKGSPLHF TGCAGTGCTAGGTGGTCAGGGGGTAAGGGTTCACCCCTCCACTTT
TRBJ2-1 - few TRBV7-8 CASSSRRGPPYNEQFF TGTGCCAGCAGCTCGCGGCGGGGTCCCCCCTACAATGAGCAGTTCTTC
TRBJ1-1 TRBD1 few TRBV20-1 CSAPLGQTNTEAFF TGCAGTGCCCCCCTGGGACAGACGAACACTGAAGCTTTCTTT
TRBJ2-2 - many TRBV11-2 CASSRQPTGELFF TGTGCCAGCAGCCGACAGCCTACCGGGGAGCTGTTTTTT
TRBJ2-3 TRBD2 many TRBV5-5 CASSPERTSGTDTQYF TGTGCCAGCAGCCCGGAGCGGACTAGCGGCACAGATACGCAGTATTTT
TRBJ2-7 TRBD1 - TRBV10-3 CAIRDREDEQYF TGTGCCATCAGGGACAGGGAGGACGAGCAGTACTTC
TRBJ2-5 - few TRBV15 CATSRLGRGRQETQYF TGTGCCACCAGCAGATTGGGGAGGGGGCGCCAAGAGACCCAGTACTTC
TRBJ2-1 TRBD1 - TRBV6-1 CASSGRRQGARNEQFF TGTGCCAGCAGTGGCCGGAGACAGGGGGCAAGGAATGAGCAGTTCTTC
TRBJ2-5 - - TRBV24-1 CATNVYRQETQYF TGTGCCACCAACGTCTACAGGCAAGAGACCCAGTACTTC
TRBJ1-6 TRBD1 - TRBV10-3 CAISESSGGLLSYNSPLHF TGTGCCATCAGTGAGTCGTCAGGGGGCCTTCTCTCCTATAATTCACCCCTCCACTTT
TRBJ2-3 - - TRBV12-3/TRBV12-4 CASSLQLTDTQYF TGTGCCAGCAGTTTACAACTCACAGATACGCAGTATTTT
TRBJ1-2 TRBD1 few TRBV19 CASSIQTGAAGYTF TGTGCCAGTAGTATCCAGACAGGGGCAGCTGGCTACACCTTC